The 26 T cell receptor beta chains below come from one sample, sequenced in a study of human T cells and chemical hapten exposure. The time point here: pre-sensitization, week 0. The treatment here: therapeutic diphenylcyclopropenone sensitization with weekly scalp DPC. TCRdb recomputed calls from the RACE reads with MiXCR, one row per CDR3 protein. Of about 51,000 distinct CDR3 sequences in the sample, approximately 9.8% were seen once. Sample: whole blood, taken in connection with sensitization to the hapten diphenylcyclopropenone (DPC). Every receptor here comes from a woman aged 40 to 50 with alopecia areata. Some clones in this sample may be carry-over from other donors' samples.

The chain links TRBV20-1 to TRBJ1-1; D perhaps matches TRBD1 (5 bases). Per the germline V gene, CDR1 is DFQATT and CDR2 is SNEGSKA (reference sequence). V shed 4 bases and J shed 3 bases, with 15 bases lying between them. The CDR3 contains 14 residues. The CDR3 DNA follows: TGCAGTGCTAAAGGGGCCGGTGGGTACACTGAAGCTTTCTTT. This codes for CSAKGAGGYTEAFF.

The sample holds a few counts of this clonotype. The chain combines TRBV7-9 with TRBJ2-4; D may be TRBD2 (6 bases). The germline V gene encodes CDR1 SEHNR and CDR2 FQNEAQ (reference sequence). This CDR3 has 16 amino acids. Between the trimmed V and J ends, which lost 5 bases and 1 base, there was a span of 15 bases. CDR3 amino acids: CASSPPGEGAKNIQYF. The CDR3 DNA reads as TGTGCCAGCAGCCCCCCGGGAGAGGGGGCCAAAAACATTCAGTACTTC.

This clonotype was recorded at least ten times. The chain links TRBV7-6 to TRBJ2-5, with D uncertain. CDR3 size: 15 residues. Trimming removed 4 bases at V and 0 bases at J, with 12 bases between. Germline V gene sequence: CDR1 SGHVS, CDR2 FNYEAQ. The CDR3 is CASSSEPQYQETQYF. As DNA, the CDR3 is TGTGCCAGCAGCTCGGAGCCACAGTACCAAGAGACCCAGTACTTC.

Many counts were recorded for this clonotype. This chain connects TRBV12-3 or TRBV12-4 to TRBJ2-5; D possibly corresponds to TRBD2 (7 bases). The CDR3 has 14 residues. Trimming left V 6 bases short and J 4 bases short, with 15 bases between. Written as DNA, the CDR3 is TGTGCCAGCAGCCTGCGTAGGGGGGGAGAGACCCAGTACTTC. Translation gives CASSLRRGGETQYF.

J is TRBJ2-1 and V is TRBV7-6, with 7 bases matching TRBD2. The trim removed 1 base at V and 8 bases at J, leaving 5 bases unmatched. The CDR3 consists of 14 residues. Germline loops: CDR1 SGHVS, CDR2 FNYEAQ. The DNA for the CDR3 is TGTGCCAGCAGCTTAGGGCGGGGGAACTATGAGCAGTTCTTC. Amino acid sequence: CASSLGRGNYEQFF.

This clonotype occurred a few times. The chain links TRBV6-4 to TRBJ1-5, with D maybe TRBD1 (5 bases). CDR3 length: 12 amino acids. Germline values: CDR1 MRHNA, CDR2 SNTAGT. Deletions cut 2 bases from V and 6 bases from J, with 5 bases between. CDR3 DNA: TGTGCCAGCAGTGACGGGGGTCAGCCCCAGCATTTT. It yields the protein CASSDGGQPQHF.

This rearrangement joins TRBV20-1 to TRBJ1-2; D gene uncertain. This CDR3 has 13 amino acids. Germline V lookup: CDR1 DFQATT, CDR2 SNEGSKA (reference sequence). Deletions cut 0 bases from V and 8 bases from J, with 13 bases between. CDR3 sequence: CSAREPDLKGYTF. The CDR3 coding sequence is TGCAGTGCTAGAGAACCTGACTTGAAGGGCTACACCTTC.

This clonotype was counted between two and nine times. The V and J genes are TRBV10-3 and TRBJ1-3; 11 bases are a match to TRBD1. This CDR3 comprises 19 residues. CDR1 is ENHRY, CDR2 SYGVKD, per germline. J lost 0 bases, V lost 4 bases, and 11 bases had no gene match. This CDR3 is CAISARTGGFTDSGNTIYF. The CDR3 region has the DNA TGTGCCATCAGTGCCCGGACAGGGGGCTTCACCGACTCTGGAAACACCATATATTTT.

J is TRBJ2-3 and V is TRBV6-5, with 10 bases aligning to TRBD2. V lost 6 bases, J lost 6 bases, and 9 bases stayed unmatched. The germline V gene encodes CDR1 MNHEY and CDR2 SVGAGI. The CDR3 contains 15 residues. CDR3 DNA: TGTGCCAGCAGGCCTAGCGGGAGAATGAAGGATACGCAGTATTTT. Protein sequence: CASRPSGRMKDTQYF.

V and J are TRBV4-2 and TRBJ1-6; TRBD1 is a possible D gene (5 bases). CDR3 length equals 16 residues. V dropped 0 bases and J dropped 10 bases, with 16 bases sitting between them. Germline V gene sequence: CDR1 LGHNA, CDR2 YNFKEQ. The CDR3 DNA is TGTGCCAGCAGCCAAGAGGCCCGGTTCAAGGGGTCACCCCTCCACTTT. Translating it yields CASSQEARFKGSPLHF.

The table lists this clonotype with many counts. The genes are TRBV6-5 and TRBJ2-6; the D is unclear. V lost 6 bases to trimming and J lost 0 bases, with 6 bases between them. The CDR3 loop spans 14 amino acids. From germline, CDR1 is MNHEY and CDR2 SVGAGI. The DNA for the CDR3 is TGTGCCAGCAGGCCCAACTCTGGGGCCAACGTCCTGACTTTC. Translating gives CASRPNSGANVLTF.

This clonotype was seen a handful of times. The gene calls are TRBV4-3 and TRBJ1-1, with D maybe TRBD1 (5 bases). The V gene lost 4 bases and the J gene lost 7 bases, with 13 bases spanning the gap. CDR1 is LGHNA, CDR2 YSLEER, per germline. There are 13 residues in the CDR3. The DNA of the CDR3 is TGCGCCAGCAGCCTACGACTGCAGGGTGAAGCTTTCTTT. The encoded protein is CASSLRLQGEAFF.

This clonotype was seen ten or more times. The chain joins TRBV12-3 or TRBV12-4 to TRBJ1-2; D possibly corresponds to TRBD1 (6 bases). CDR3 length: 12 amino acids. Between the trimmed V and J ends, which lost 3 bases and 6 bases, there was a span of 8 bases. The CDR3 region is CASSLRGNGYTF. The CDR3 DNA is TGTGCCAGCAGTTTGAGGGGGAATGGCTACACCTTC.

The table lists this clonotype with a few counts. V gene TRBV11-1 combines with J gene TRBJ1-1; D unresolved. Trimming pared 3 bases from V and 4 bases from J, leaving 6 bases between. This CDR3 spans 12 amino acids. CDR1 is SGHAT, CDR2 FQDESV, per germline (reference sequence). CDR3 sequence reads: CASSFGSTEAFF. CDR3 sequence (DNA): TGTGCCAGCAGCTTTGGGAGCACTGAAGCTTTCTTT.

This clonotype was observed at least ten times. CDR3 residues: CASSFPGGDTEAFF. CDR3 in DNA: TGTGCCAGCAGCTTTCCAGGGGGAGACACTGAAGCTTTCTTT. This sequence joins TRBV7-8 and TRBJ1-1; 7 bases agree with TRBD1. V was clipped by 3 bases and J by 3 bases; unmatched bases: 4. The CDR3 contains 14 residues. Germline loops: CDR1 SGHVS, CDR2 FQNEAQ.

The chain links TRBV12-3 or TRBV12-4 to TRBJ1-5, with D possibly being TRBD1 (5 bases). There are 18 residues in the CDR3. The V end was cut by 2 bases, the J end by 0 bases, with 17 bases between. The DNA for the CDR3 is TGTGCCAGCAGTTTAAATGTGGGGACTCCAAATAGCAATCAGCCCCAGCATTTT. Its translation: CASSLNVGTPNSNQPQHF.

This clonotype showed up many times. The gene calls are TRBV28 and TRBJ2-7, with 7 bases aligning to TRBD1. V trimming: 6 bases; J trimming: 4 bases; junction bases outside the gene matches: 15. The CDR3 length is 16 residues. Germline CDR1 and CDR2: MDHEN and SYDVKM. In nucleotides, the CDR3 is TGTGCCAGCAGCCATAACAGGGGACAAGGACGGTACGAGCAGTACTTC. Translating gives CASSHNRGQGRYEQYF.

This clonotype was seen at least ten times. The DNA for the CDR3 is TGCAGCGCCGGACAGACAACTAATGAAAAACTGTTTTTT. It yields the protein CSAGQTTNEKLFF. The chain couples TRBV29-1 to TRBJ1-4; D possibly corresponds to TRBD1 (6 bases). V shed 7 bases and J shed 0 bases, with 9 bases lying between them. Germline CDR1 SQVTM, CDR2 ANQGSEA. The CDR3 runs to 13 residues.

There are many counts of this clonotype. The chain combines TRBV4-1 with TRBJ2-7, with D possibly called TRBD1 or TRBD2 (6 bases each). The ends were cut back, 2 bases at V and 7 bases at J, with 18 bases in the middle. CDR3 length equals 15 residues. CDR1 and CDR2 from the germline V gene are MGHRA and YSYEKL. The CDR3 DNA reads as TGCGCCAGCAGCCAACAGTCCGGGACAAGCGGGGAGCAGTACTTC. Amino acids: CASSQQSGTSGEQYF.

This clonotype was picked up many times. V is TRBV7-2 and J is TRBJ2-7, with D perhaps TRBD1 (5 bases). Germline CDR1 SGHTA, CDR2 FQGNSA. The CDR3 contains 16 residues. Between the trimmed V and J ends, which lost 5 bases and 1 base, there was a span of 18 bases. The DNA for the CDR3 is TGTGCCAGCAGCGGGGCGAGAGACTCAAGATCCTACGAGCAGTACTTC. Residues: CASSGARDSRSYEQYF.

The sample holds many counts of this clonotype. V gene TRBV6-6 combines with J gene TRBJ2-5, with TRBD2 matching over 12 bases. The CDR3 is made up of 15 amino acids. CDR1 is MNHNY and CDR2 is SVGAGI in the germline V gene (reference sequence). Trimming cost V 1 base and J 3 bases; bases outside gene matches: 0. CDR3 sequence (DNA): TGTGCCAGCAGTTACTGGACTAGCGGGGAAGAGACCCAGTACTTC. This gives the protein CASSYWTSGEETQYF.

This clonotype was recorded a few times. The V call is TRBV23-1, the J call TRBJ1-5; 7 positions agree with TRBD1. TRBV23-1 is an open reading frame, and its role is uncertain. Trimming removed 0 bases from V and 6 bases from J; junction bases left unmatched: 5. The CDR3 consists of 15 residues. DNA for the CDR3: TGCGCCAGCAGTCAATCCAACAGGGGAGGTCAGCCCCAGCATTTT. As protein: CASSQSNRGGQPQHF.

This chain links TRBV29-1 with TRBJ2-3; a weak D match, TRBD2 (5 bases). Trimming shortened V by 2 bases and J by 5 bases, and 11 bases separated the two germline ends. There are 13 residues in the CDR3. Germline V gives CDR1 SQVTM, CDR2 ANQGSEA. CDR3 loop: CSVERRTGDTQYF. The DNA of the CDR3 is TGCAGCGTTGAAAGGAGGACGGGAGATACGCAGTATTTT.

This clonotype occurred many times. The CDR3 region is CASSAETGVGEQFF. CDR3 bases: TGTGCCAGCAGCGCCGAGACAGGGGTCGGGGAGCAGTTCTTC. J is TRBJ2-1 and V is TRBV13; TRBD1 matches 8 bases. The CDR3 spans 14 residues. Germline-derived CDR1 and CDR2 are PRHDT and FYEKMQ (reference sequence). The trim removed 5 bases at V and 10 bases at J, leaving 10 bases unmatched.

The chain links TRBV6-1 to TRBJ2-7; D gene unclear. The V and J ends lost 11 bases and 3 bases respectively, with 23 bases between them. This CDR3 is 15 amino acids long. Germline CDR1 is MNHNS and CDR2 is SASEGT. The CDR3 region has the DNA TGTGCCGCCACCCCCCAGCAGCTTACGCTCTACGAGCAGTACTTC. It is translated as CAATPQQLTLYEQYF.

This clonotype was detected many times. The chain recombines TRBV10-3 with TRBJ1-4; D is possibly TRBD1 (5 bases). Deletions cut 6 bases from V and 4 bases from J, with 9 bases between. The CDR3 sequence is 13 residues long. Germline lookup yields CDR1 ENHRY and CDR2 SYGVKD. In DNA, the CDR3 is TGTGCCATCAGCCGGGACGGTAATGAAAAACTGTTTTTT. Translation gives CAISRDGNEKLFF.